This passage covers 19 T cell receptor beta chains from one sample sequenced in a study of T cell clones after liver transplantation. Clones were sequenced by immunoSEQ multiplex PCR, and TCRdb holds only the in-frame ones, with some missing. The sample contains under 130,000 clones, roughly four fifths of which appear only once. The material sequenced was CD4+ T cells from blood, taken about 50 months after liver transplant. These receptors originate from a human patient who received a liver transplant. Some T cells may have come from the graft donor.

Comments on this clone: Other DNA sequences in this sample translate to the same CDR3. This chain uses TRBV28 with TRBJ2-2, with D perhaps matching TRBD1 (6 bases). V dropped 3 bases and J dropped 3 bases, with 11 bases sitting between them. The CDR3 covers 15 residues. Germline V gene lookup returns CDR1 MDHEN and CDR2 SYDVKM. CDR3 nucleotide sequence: TGTGCCAGCAGTTTTTTAGGGGGAGACACCGGGGAGCTGTTTTTT. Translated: CASSFLGGDTGELFF. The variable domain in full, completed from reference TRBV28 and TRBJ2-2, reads DVKVTQSSRYLVKRTGEKVFLECVQDMDHENMFWYRQDPGLGLRLIYFSYDVKMKEKGDIPEGYSVSREKKERFSLILESASTNQTSMYLCASSFLGGDTGELFFGEGSRLTVL.

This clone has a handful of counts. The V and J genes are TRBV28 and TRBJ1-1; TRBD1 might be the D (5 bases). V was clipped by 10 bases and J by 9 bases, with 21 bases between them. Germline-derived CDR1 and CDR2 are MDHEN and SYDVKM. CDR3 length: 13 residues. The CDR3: CATTGQGGWQAFF. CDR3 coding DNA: TGTGCCACCACGGGGCAGGGCGGCTGGCAAGCTTTCTTT. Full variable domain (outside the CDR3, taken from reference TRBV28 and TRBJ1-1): DVKVTQSSRYLVKRTGEKVFLECVQDMDHENMFWYRQDPGLGLRLIYFSYDVKMKEKGDIPEGYSVSREKKERFSLILESASTNQTSMYLCATTGQGGWQAFFGQGTRLTVV.

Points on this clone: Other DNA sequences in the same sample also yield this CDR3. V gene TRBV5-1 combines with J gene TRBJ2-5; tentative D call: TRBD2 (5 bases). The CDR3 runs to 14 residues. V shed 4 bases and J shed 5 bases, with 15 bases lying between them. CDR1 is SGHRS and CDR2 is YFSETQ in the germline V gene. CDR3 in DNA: TGCGCCAGCAGCCTCGGAGGTGGAGGCGAGACCCAGTACTTC. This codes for CASSLGGGGETQYF.

In nucleotides, the CDR3 is TGTGCCAGCAGCGTGATTACAGGGAACCAAGAGACCCAGTACTTC. It codes for CASSVITGNQETQYF. This chain joins TRBV5-5 and TRBJ2-5; D is possibly TRBD1 (6 bases). Trimming cost V 4 bases and J 0 bases, with 13 bases left between them. This CDR3 contains 15 residues. Germline CDR1 SGHKS, CDR2 YYEKEE (reference sequence). Using reference TRBV5-5 and TRBJ2-5 for the parts outside the CDR3, the full variable domain is DAGVTQSPTHLIKTRGQQVTLRCSPISGHKSVSWYQQVLGQGPQFIFQYYEKEERGRGNFPDRFSARQFPNYSSELNVNALLLGDSALYLCASSVITGNQETQYFGPGTRLLVL.

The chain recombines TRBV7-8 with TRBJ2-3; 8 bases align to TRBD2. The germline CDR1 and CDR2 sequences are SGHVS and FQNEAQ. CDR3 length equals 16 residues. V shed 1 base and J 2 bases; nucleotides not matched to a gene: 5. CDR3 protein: CASSLVSGSTTDTQYF. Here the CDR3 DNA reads TGTGCCAGCAGCTTAGTGAGCGGGAGTACCACAGATACGCAGTATTTT.

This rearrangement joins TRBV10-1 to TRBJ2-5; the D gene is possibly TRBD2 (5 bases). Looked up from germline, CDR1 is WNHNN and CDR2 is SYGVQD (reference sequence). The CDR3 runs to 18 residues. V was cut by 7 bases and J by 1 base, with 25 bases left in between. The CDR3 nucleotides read TGCGCCAGCAATTTAGCCCCCCAGCACCGGAGGACCCAAGAGACCCAGTACTTC. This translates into CASNLAPQHRRTQETQYF.

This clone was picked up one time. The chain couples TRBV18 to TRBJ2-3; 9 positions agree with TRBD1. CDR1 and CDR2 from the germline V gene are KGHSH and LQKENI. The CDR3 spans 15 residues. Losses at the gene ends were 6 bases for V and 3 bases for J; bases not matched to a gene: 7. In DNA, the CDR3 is TGTGCCAGCTCCCACAGGGGGCTCGAGACAGATACGCAGTATTTT. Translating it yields CASSHRGLETDTQYF. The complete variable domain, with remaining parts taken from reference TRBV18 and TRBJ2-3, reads NAGVMQNPRHLVRRRGQEARLRCSPMKGHSHVYWYRQLPEEGLKFMVYLQKENIIDESGMPKERFSAEFPKEGPSILRIQQVVRGDSAAYFCASSHRGLETDTQYFGPGTRLTVL.

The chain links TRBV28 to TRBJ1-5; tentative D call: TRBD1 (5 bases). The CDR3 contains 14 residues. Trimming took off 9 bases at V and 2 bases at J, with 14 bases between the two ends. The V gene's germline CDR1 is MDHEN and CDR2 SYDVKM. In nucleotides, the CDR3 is TGTGCCAGTACATGGGGGAAAGGCAATCAGCCCCAGCATTTT. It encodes CASTWGKGNQPQHF.

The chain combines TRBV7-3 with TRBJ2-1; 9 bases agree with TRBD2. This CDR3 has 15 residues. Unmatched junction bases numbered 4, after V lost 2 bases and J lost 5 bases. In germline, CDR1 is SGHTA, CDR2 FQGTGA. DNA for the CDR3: TGTGCCAGCAGCTTAGGGCTAGCGGGGAACAATGAGCAGTTCTTC. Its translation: CASSLGLAGNNEQFF.

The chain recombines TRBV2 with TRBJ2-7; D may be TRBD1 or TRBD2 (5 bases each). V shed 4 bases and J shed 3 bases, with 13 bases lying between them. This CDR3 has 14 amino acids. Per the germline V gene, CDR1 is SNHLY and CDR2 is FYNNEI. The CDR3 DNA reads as TGTGCCAGCAGTGCCAGGGAGACTTTCTACGAGCAGTACTTC. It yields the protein CASSARETFYEQYF.

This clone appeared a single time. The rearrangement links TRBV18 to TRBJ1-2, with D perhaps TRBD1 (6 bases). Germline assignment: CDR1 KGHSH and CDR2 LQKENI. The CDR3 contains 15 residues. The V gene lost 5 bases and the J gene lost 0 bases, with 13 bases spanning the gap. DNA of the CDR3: TGTGCCAGCTCAAATCAGGGGATTCCTAACTATGGCTACACCTTC. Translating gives CASSNQGIPNYGYTF.

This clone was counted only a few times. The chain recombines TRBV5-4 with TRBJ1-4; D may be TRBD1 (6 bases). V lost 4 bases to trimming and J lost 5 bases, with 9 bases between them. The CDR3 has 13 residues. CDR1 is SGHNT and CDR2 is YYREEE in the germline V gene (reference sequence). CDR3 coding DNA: TGTGCCAGCAGCAATGACAGGAATGAAAAACTGTTTTTT. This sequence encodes CASSNDRNEKLFF.

DNA for the CDR3: TGCGCCAGCAGCTTCTCCGATGAGCAGTTCTTC. Its translation is CASSFSDEQFF. The chain combines TRBV5-1 with TRBJ2-1; D gene ambiguous. In germline, CDR1 is SGHRS, CDR2 YFSETQ. The CDR3 sequence is 11 residues long. Trimming shortened V by 2 bases and J by 8 bases, and 5 bases separated the two germline ends.

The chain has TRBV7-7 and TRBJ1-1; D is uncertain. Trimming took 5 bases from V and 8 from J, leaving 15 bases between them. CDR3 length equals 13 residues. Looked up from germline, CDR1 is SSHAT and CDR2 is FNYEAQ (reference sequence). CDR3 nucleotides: TGTGCCAGCAGCCTGAACACGAAGACCGAAGCTTTCTTT. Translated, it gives CASSLNTKTEAFF.

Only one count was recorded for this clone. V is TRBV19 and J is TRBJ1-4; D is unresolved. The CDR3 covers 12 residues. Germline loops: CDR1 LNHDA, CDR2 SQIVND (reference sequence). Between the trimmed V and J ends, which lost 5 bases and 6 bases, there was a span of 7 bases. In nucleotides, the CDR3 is TGTGCCAGTAGTCCCCGGCATGAAAAACTGTTTTTT. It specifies CASSPRHEKLFF.

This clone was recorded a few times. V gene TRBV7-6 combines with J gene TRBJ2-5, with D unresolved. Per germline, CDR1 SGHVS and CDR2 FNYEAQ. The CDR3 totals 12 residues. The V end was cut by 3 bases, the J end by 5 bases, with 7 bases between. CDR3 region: CASSFGGETQYF. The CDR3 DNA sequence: TGTGCCAGCAGCTTCGGTGGCGAGACCCAGTACTTC.

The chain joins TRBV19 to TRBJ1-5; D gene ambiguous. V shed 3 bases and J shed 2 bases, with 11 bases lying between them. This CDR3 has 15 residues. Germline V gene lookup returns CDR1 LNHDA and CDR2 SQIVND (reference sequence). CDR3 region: CASSIQGVGNQPQHF. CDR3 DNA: TGTGCCAGTAGTATCCAAGGTGTCGGCAATCAGCCCCAGCATTTT. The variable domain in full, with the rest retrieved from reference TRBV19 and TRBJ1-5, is DGGITQSPKYLFRKEGQNVTLSCEQNLNHDAMYWYRQDPGQGLRLIYYSQIVNDFQKGDIAEGYSVSREKKESFPLTVTSAQKNPTAFYLCASSIQGVGNQPQHFGDGTRLSIL.

The CDR3 is CASSVQNPYEQYF. CDR3 bases: TGTGCCAGCAGTGTCCAGAACCCCTACGAGCAGTACTTC. The chain recombines TRBV6-1 with TRBJ2-7; D uncertain. V lost 4 bases and J lost 2, with 9 bases in between. CDR3 length: 13 residues. The germline gives CDR1 MNHNS, CDR2 SASEGT.

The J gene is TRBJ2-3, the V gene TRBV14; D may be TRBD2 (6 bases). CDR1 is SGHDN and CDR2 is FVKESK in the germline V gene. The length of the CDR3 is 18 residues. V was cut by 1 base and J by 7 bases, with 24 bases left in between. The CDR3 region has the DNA TGTGCCAGCAGCCAAGGACGGAGGGGCGGACGGGAACACCATACGCAGTATTTT. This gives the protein CASSQGRRGGREHHTQYF.